The clone carrying this T cell receptor (beta chain) appeared many times. Its specificity is not known. TCRdb passed the reads through MiXCR, listing each CDR3 protein once. The repertoire has about 600,000 distinct CDR3 sequences, 24% of them found once; the top ten carry roughly 8%. Per germline, CDR1 SEHNR and CDR2 FQNEAQ (reference sequence). This CDR3 has 16 amino acids. V lost 5 bases and J 0 bases, leaving 14 bases between the germline ends. The record originates from a study of T cell repertoires in cytomegalovirus infection. Turning to the study itself: Matching HLA type and CMV infection were both indicated by public TCR beta signatures.

General study findings and limits: HLA-C-restricted TCR beta clonotypes specific for CMV led the ex vivo response. Frequencies of public TCR beta families were cumulated, and this identified carriers of CMV plus the relevant HLA.

The chain employs TRBV7-9 and TRBJ2-1; a possible D gene is TRBD1 (5 bases). The source is a human donor in good health (CMV status not recorded). Some clones in this sample may be carry-over from other donors' samples. The sequenced sample consisted of CD8+ T cells from PBMCs. CDR3 in DNA: TGTGCCAGCAGCCGCACTCAGGGAAGCTCCTACAATGAGCAGTTCTTC. Translation gives CASSRTQGSSYNEQFF.